Below are 21 T cell receptor beta chains sequenced from a single sample in a study of post-analysis software for immune sequencing data. General study points: A handful of TRBV segments were significantly more frequent in patients than in controls. TRBV5-6, TRBV5-1 and TRBV20-1 were among these segments.

The antigens for these receptors are not known. Carried by the TCR beta cDNA libraries were unique molecular identifiers. In TCRdb, the PCR reads were re-called with MiXCR into one record per CDR3 protein. Altogether roughly 800,000 distinct CDR3 sequences are present, 53% being singletons, with the ten largest covering roughly 4.4%. The sample comprised blood. The receptors here all came from a girl under 18 with multiple sclerosis.

The gene calls are TRBV7-2 and TRBJ1-2; TRBD1 matches at 7 bases. The germline gives CDR1 SGHTA, CDR2 FQGNSA. The CDR3 totals 14 residues. V shed 5 bases, J shed 5 bases, and the junction held 8 bases outside the gene matches. The CDR3 sequence: CASSPGLTGYGYTF. Written as DNA, the CDR3 is TGTGCCAGCAGCCCCGGCCTGACAGGGTATGGCTACACCTTC. Full variable domain (remainder filled in from reference TRBV7-2 and TRBJ1-2): GAGVSQSPSNKVTEKGKDVELRCDPISGHTALYWYRQSLGQGLEFLIYFQGNSAPDKSGLPSDRFSAERTGGSVSTLTIQRTQQEDSAVYLCASSPGLTGYGYTFGSGTRLTVV.

The chain links TRBV5-1 to TRBJ2-7, with a tentative D call TRBD2 (6 bases). Germline CDR1 SGHRS, CDR2 YFSETQ. The V end was cut by 5 bases, the J end by 2 bases, with 11 bases between. The length of the CDR3 is 13 residues. The CDR3 loop is CASRLEGPYEQYF. The DNA for the CDR3 is TGCGCCAGCAGACTGGAGGGCCCCTACGAGCAGTACTTC.

The chain recombines TRBV12-3 or TRBV12-4 with TRBJ2-3; D might be TRBD1 (6 bases). V shed 3 bases and J shed 4 bases, with 17 bases lying between them. This CDR3 contains 16 residues. DNA for the CDR3: TGTGCCAGCAGTTTCCCGGGACACAATCTCCCAGATACGCAGTATTTT. This encodes CASSFPGHNLPDTQYF.

The chain links TRBV5-5 to TRBJ2-7; 7 bases fit TRBD1. The CDR3 length is 15 residues. V trimming: 0 bases; J trimming: 3 bases; junction bases outside the gene matches: 6. CDR1 SGHKS and CDR2 YYEKEE come from the germline V gene (reference sequence). The DNA for the CDR3 is TGTGCCAGCAGCTTGGGGGACAGAGTAGACTACGAGCAGTACTTC. This gives the protein CASSLGDRVDYEQYF.

This rearrangement joins TRBV4-1 to TRBJ1-1, with D possibly being TRBD1 (5 bases). The CDR3 sequence is 11 residues long. Germline V gives CDR1 MGHRA, CDR2 YSYEKL. V lost 8 bases and J lost 9, with 13 bases in between. In DNA, the CDR3 is TGCGCCAGCGGCTCCGGGACCAAAGCTTTCTTT. Translation: CASGSGTKAFF.

This chain uses TRBV2 with TRBJ2-7, with D possibly matching TRBD1 (6 bases). V lost 8 bases and J lost 2, with 13 bases in between. The CDR3 covers 13 residues. Per the germline V gene, CDR1 is SNHLY and CDR2 is FYNNEI. The CDR3 DNA is TGTGCCAGCGGCCGGGACACCACCTACGAGCAGTACTTC. Residues: CASGRDTTYEQYF.

The chain combines TRBV6-5 with TRBJ2-2, with TRBD2 identical over 9 bases. V shed 0 bases and J 6 bases; nucleotides not matched to a gene: 8. This CDR3 is built from 17 residues. In germline, CDR1 is MNHEY, CDR2 SVGAGI. The CDR3 region has the DNA TGTGCCAGCAGTTACTCCGGGGTAGCGGGAGTACCCGGGGAGCTGTTTTTT. Protein product: CASSYSGVAGVPGELFF.

The sample holds a few counts of this clonotype. The chain is built from TRBV3-1 and TRBJ1-2; TRBD1 is a possible D gene (5 bases). CDR1 is LGHDT, CDR2 YNNKEL, per germline (reference sequence). Trimming left V 1 base short and J 3 bases short, with 9 bases between. There are 14 residues in the CDR3. The CDR3: CASSQVWGDYGYTF. The CDR3 region has the DNA TGTGCCAGCAGCCAAGTGTGGGGGGACTATGGCTACACCTTC. Using reference TRBV3-1 and TRBJ1-2 for the parts outside the CDR3, the full variable domain is DTAVSQTPKYLVTQMGNDKSIKCEQNLGHDTMYWYKQDSKKFLKIMFSYNNKELIINETVPNRFSPKSPDKAHLNLHINSLELGDSAVYFCASSQVWGDYGYTFGSGTRLTVV.

The V and J genes are TRBV20-1 and TRBJ2-4, with 8 bases matching TRBD1. The J call is uncertain, as TRBJ2-7 better fits the DNA end. The CDR3 covers 12 residues. Germline CDR1 and CDR2: DFQATT and SNEGSKA (reference sequence). The CDR3 here is CSAVTGEREQYF. The DNA for the CDR3 is TGCAGTGCTGTGACAGGGGAACGCGAGCAGTACTTC.

The table lists this clonotype with a few counts. The J gene is TRBJ2-1, the V gene TRBV29-1, with 8 bases fitting TRBD2. This CDR3 region has 13 residues. Germline lookup yields CDR1 SQVTM and CDR2 ANQGSEA. V lost 6 bases to trimming and J lost 4 bases; unmatched junction nucleotides: 5. CDR3 in DNA: TGCAGCGTCCCGGGACTAGGTTACAATGAGCAGTTCTTC. It specifies CSVPGLGYNEQFF.

V gene TRBV10-3 combines with J gene TRBJ2-3, with TRBD2 matching over 9 bases. V shed 11 bases and J 3 bases; nucleotides not matched to a gene: 6. Per germline, CDR1 ENHRY and CDR2 SYGVKD. The CDR3 sequence is 13 residues long. The CDR3 region is CASAGGATDTQYF. CDR3 nucleotides: TGTGCCTCCGCGGGGGGGGCGACAGATACGCAGTATTTT.

This rearrangement joins TRBV4-2 to TRBJ1-1, with D unclear. Per the germline V gene, CDR1 is LGHNA and CDR2 is YNFKEQ. V dropped 1 base and J dropped 1 base, with 10 bases sitting between them. The CDR3 contains 15 residues. The CDR3 loop is CASSQALGWNTEAFF. CDR3 DNA: TGTGCCAGCAGCCAAGCCCTGGGGTGGAACACTGAAGCTTTCTTT.

For the CDR3, the DNA is TGTGCCAGCAGCTTAGACAGGGGGAGAGGGCTAGTCAATCAGCCCCAGCATTTT. It encodes CASSLDRGRGLVNQPQHF. The rearrangement uses TRBV7-9 and TRBJ1-5, with 8 bases identical to TRBD1. V shed 1 base, J shed 3 bases, and the junction held 11 bases outside the gene matches. The CDR3 consists of 18 residues. The germline V gene has CDR1 SEHNR and CDR2 FQNEAQ (reference sequence).

The V gene is TRBV9, the J gene TRBJ2-5, with no clear D. The ends were cut back, 3 bases at V and 5 bases at J, with 20 bases in the middle. The V gene's germline CDR1 is SGDLS and CDR2 YYNGEE. The CDR3 loop spans 16 amino acids. The CDR3 here is CASSASTRSLGETQYF. The CDR3 DNA sequence: TGTGCCAGCAGCGCCTCAACAAGGAGCCTCGGGGAGACCCAGTACTTC.

This clonotype has a handful of counts. The chain joins TRBV29-1 to TRBJ1-2; tentative D call: TRBD1 (6 bases). The CDR3 loop spans 16 amino acids. With 6 bases removed from V and 5 bases from J, the gap between germline ends came to 25 bases. Germline CDR1 reads SQVTM; CDR2 reads ANQGSEA. Here the CDR3 reads CSVTGGGWRESYGYTF. CDR3 DNA sequence: TGCAGCGTAACTGGGGGCGGATGGCGGGAATCTTATGGCTACACCTTC.

The J gene is TRBJ2-1, the V gene TRBV20-1, with D tentatively TRBD2 (5 bases). V was trimmed by 1 base and J by 2 bases, leaving 15 bases between them. The CDR3 is 16 residues long. Germline CDR1 and CDR2: DFQATT and SNEGSKA (reference sequence). CDR3 coding DNA: TGCAGTGCTAGAGGTAGCGCCCATGTAGCCTACAATGAGCAGTTCTTC. Protein: CSARGSAHVAYNEQFF.

In this sample, this clonotype turned up a few times. The chain joins TRBV5-1 to TRBJ2-7; TRBD1 might be the D (5 bases). Germline V gene lookup returns CDR1 SGHRS and CDR2 YFSETQ. Trimming cost V 1 base and J 2 bases, with 10 bases left between them. This CDR3 is 14 amino acids long. CDR3 region: CASSLSGQTYEQYF. The DNA of the CDR3 is TGCGCCAGCAGCTTGTCCGGACAAACCTACGAGCAGTACTTC.

This clonotype was recorded a few times. The rearrangement links TRBV3-1 to TRBJ2-1; D not resolved. Germline CDR1 LGHDT, CDR2 YNNKEL (reference sequence). The CDR3 is made up of 13 amino acids. V lost 0 bases, J lost 9 bases, and 9 bases lay in between. The CDR3 nucleotides read TGTGCCAGCAGCCAAGATCGTGGCAGTGAGCAGTTCTTC. Protein product: CASSQDRGSEQFF.

The rearrangement uses TRBV4-1 and TRBJ2-3; 9 nucleotides align to TRBD2. The CDR3 totals 15 residues. V was pared by 3 bases and J by 2 bases, with 3 bases of the junction left unmatched. Germline CDR1 MGHRA, CDR2 YSYEKL. CDR3 amino acids: CASSHQRGDTDTQYF. As DNA, the CDR3 is TGCGCCAGCAGCCATCAGCGGGGGGACACAGATACGCAGTATTTT.

J is TRBJ2-5 and V is TRBV20-1; D could derive from TRBD1 or TRBD2 (5 bases each). CDR1 DFQATT and CDR2 SNEGSKA come from the germline V gene (reference sequence). CDR3 length: 15 amino acids. Trimming took off 6 bases at V and 3 bases at J, with 20 bases between the two ends. CDR3 bases: TGCAGTGCCCAACCAGGGACGATAAGTAAAGAGACCCAGTACTTC. This encodes CSAQPGTISKETQYF.

The CDR3 reads CASSLDGTATYEQYF. As DNA, the CDR3 is TGCGCCAGCAGCTTGGATGGGACAGCCACCTACGAGCAGTACTTC. The rearrangement joins TRBV5-1 to TRBJ2-7; TRBD1 aligns across 7 bases. Germline CDR1 SGHRS, CDR2 YFSETQ. The CDR3 consists of 15 residues. Trimming cost V 0 bases and J 2 bases; bases outside gene matches: 5.